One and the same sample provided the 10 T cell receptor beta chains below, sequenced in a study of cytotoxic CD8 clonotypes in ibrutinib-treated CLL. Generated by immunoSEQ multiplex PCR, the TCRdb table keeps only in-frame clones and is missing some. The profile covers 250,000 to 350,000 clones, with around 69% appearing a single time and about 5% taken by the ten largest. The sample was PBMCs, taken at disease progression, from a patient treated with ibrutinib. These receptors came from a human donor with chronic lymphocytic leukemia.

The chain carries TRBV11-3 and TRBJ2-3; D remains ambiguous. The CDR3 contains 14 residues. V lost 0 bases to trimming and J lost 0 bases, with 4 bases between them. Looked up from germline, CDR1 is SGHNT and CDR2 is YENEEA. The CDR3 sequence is CASSLDMSTDTQYF. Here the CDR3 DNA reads TGTGCCAGCAGCTTAGATATGAGCACAGATACGCAGTATTTT.

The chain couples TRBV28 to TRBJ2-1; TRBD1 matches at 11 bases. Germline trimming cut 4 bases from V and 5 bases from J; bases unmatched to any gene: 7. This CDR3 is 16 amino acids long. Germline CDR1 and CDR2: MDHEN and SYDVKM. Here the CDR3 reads CASSYDRDRGDNEQFF. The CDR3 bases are TGTGCCAGCAGTTACGACCGGGACAGGGGGGACAATGAGCAGTTCTTC.

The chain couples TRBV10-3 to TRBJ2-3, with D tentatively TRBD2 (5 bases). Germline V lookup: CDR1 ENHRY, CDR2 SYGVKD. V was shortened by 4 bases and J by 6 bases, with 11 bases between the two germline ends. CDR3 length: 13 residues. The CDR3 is CAISASIMDTQYF. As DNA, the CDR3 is TGTGCCATCAGTGCTAGCATCATGGATACGCAGTATTTT.

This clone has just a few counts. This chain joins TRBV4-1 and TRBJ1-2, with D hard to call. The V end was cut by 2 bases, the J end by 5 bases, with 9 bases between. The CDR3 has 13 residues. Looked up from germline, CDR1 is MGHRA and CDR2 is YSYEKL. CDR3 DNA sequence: TGCGCCAGCAGCCAAAGAGGCGGATATGGCTACACCTTC. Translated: CASSQRGGYGYTF.

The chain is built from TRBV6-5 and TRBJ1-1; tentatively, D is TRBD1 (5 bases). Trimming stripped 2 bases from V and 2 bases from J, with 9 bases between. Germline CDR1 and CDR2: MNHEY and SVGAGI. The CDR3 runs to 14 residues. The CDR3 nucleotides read TGTGCCAGCAGTTACACAGGAACTAACACTGAAGCTTTCTTT. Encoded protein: CASSYTGTNTEAFF.

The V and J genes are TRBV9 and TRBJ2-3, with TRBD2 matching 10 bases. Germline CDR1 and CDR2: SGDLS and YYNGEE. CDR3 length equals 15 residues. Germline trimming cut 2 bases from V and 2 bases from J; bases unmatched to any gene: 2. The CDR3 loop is CASSVSGRSTDTQYF. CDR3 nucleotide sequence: TGTGCCAGCAGCGTTAGCGGGAGGTCCACAGATACGCAGTATTTT.

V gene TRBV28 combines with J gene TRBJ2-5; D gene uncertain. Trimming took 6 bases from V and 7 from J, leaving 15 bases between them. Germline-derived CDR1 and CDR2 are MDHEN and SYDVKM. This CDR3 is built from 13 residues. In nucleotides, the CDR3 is TGTGCCAGCAGCCACGGGCAACCGGGGACCCAGTACTTC. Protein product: CASSHGQPGTQYF.

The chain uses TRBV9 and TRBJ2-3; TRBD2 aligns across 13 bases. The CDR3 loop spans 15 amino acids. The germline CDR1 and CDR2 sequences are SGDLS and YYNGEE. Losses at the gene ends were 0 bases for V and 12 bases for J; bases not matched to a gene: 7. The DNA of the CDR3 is TGTGCCAGCAGCGTAGCCTTAACTAGCGGGGGGGATCAGTATTTT. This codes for CASSVALTSGGDQYF.

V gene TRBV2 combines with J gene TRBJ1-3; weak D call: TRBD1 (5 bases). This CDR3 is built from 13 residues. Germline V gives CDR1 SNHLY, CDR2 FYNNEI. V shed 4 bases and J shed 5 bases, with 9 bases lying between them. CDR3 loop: CASSAQGRNTIYF. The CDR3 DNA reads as TGTGCCAGCAGTGCGCAGGGCCGAAACACCATATATTTT.

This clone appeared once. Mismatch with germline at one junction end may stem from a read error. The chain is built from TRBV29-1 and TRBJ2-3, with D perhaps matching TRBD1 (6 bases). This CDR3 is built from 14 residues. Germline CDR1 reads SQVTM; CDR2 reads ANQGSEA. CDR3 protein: CNVDGTWAADTQYF. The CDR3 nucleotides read TGCAACGTTGACGGGACATGGGCCGCAGATACGCAGTATTTT.